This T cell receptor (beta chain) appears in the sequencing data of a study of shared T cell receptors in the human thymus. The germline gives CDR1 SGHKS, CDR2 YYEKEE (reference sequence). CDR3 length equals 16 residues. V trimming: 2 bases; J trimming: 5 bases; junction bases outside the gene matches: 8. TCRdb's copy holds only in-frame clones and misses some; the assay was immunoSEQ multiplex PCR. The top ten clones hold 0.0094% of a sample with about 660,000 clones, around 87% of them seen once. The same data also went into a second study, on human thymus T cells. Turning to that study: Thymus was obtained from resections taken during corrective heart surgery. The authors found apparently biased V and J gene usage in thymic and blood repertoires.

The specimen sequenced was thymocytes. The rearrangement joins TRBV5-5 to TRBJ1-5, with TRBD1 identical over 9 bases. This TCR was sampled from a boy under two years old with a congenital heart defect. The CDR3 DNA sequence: TGTGCCAGCAGCTTTGGTAGGACAGGGGAAGATCAGCCCCAGCATTTT. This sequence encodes CASSFGRTGEDQPQHF.